Sequencing of this TCR beta chain was carried out in a study of T cell changes during pregnancy in multiple sclerosis. Using immunoSEQ multiplex PCR, the repertoire was profiled, and TCRdb retains in-frame clones only, with some absent. Here the sample spans some 64,000 clones, roughly 90% being singletons. This CDR3 is built from 12 residues. In germline, CDR1 is GTSNPN, CDR2 SVGIG (reference sequence). The ends were cut back, 5 bases at V and 6 bases at J, with 14 bases in the middle. The TCR sequence derives from a female donor with multiple sclerosis, enrolled in a pregnancy study. Source: peripheral blood, taken in the first trimester of pregnancy. This chain connects TRBV30 to TRBJ2-7, with D tentatively TRBD1 (6 bases). This CDR3 reads CAWDIPGAEQYF. The CDR3 DNA is TGTGCCTGGGACATACCAGGGGCCGAGCAGTACTTC.